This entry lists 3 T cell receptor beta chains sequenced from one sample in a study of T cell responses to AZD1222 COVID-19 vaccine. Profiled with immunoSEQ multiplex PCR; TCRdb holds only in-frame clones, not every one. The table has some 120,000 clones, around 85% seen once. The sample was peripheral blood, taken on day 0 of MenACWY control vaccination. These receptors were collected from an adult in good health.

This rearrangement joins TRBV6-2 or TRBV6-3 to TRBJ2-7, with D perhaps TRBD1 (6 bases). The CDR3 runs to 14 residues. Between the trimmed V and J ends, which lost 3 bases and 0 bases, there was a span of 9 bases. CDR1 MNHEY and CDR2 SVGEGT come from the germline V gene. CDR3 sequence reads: CASSYSRGSYEQYF. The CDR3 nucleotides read TGTGCCAGCAGTTATTCCAGGGGCTCCTACGAGCAGTACTTC.

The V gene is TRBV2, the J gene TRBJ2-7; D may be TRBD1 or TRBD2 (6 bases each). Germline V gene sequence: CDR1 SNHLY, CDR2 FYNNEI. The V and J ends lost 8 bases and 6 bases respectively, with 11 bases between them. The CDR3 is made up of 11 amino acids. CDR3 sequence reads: CASRRGSEQYF. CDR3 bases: TGTGCCAGCCGGAGGGGGAGCGAGCAGTACTTC.

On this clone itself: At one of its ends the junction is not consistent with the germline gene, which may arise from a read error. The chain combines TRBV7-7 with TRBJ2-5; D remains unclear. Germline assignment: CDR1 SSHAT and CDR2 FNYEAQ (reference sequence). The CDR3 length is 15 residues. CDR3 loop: CASSLGALVIETQYF. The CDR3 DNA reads TGTGCTAGCAGCTTAGGAGCGCTAGTAATTGAGACCCAGTACTTC.